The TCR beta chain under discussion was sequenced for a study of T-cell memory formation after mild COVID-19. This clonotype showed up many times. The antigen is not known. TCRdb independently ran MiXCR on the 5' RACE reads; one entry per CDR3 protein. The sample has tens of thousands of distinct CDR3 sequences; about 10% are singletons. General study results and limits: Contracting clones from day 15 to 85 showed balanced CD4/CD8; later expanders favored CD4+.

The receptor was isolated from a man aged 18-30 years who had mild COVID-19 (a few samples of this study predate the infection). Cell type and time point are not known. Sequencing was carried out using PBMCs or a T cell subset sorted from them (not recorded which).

The chain's CDR3 is CATSEHSSYEQYV. CDR3 DNA: TGTGCCACCAGTGAGCACAGCTCCTACGAGCAGTACGTC. The V gene is TRBV24-1, the J gene TRBJ2-7; no reliable D call. Germline assignment: CDR1 KGHDR and CDR2 SFDVKD. With 4 bases removed from V and 0 bases from J, the gap between germline ends came to 6 bases. The length of the CDR3 is 13 residues.